Here is one T cell receptor beta chain with its context. This clone's antigen is unknown. No base qualities exist here, and no much larger clone lies one base off it. Deletion took 7 bases off V and 1 base off J, with a span of 8 bases between the germline ends. The CDR3 sequence holds 13 residues, the cysteine and phenylalanine included. Only the CDR3 DNA stays, 39 bases, in frame from base 1. The germline V gene (reference sequence) yields GTSNPN for CDR1 and SVGIG for CDR2. To prepare the library, UMI-ligation and nested PCR was applied. To cover both TRBC1 and TRBC2, the beta constant-region primer consisted of an equimolar mix of two oligonucleotides. A single-stranded oligonucleotide carrying the SP2 primer and a 12-nucleotide UMI was ligated to the 3' end of the cDNA by T4 RNA ligase 1. Four rounds of PCR were used to amplify ligated cDNA, with nested alpha and beta constant-region primers being used together with the SP2 primer. The ligation reaction was incubated at 16°C for roughly 18-25 hours. PCR2 was typically performed as a SYBR Green qPCR and was stopped at a predetermined threshold so that over-amplification was prevented. All purifications after the first were performed with Agencourt AMPure XP magnetic beads. Libraries were quantified by Qubit and checked on a TapeStation, where a main peak was expected near 650 bp. Sequencing of the pooled libraries was done on an Illumina MiSeq using v2 2x251 paired-end kits, which typically yielded roughly 1-2.1 million reads per sample. Libraries were pooled at around 4 nM per sample, and roughly 4.5-8% PhiX was added to improve cluster recognition. Concerning the study's data processing: Decombinator assigned V and J genes to Demultiplexor-processed FASTQ reads by tag matching, allowing a single base-pair mismatch. Collapsinator used UMIs to correct both sequencing errors and frequency errors arising from PCR heterogeneity. TCRs were translated and CDR3s were extracted from the conserved cysteine to the FGXG phenylalanine by CDR3Translator, with non-productive sequences being flagged. Gini, Shannon entropy and inverse Simpson indices were computed after subsampling the repertoires to the same number of UMI-defined TCRs. Clonotype abundance distributions were fitted to a power law by maximum likelihood within the linear range. Similar UMI counts, unique TCR numbers and clonal distributions were obtained with the pipeline and with MIGEC on one naive CD8 sample. One analysis removed from the naive repertoire any naive TCRs that were also present in any memory subset from the same donor. The repertoires were searched for 6,000 to 9,500 CMV-associated CDR3 sequences that had been compiled from VDJdb and a published dataset. Using fastp trimming at Q25 and MiXCR clonotype assembly, TCRdb reanalyzed the public sequencing data and kept in-frame beta chains. Rows are unified per CDR3 protein, each entry keeping the most common DNA and genes. TCRdb's processing, not the authors', yielded these V and J calls. This sample gives 130,000 to 150,000 distinct CDR3 sequences in total; over 15% of them show up just once. The top ten hold roughly 0.14% of the sample.

From the second PCR step onward, the TCR alpha chain libraries and the TCR beta chain libraries were amplified separately. To determine each donor's CMV status, fresh PBMCs were stimulated overnight with CMV viral lysate, and IFNgamma production from CD4+ T cells was then assessed. CD4 T cells were positively selected using Miltenyi beads, after which CD8 T cells were positively selected from the CD4-negative fraction. After staining for CD3, CD4, CD8, CD45RA, CD27 and a live/dead dye, cells were sorted on a BD Aria II into four subsets based on CD45RA and CD27. A few healthy volunteers provided blood, and each donor's sample was split into CD4 and CD8 T cells and then further divided into four differentiation subsets. Roughly 0.11 L of peripheral blood was collected from each donor, and PBMC were isolated by Ficoll-Paque PLUS density-gradient centrifugation. After sorting, cells were lysed in RLT buffer, RNA was extracted using a Qiagen RNeasy kit, and the extracted RNA was stored at -80 degrees C.

The data belong to a study of naive and memory T cell subsets (TCRdb year 2017). For context, the study as a whole: An open-source, UMI-based TCR alpha and beta sequencing pipeline was applied to sorted naive and memory peripheral blood T cell subsets. Complete agreement was observed between the functional CMV T cell responses and the IgG serology results. RNA was DNase-treated and reverse transcribed with TCR constant-region primers, mostly using SuperScript III. Broad study findings and their caveats: No ground truth was available to validate the repertoire findings for the naive and memory subsets. RNA-based TCR counts may be affected by expression changes linked to T cell activation and differentiation. A clonotype was defined as a single alpha or beta chain sequence rather than as a paired alpha/beta receptor. In both CD4 and CD8 cells, a rise in Gini index and a fall in Shannon and inverse Simpson diversity were observed from naive through CM, EM and EMRA. Naive repertoires, especially CD8, contained a few larger clonotypes, possibly memory cells re-expressing CD45RA. A power law was followed by TCR abundance, with an exponent that differed between naive and memory subsets but was consistent across the three individuals. Once error correction was done, more than 95% of naive TCR sequences showed up just once, which made the naive abundance distributions much steeper than those of the memory subsets.

This clonotype was sampled from a human donor in good health. Source material: naive CD4+ T cells from blood. The cell subset or site label, as the study defines it: naive T cells, CD45RA high CD27+. This chain is built from TRBV30 and TRBJ2-6; the D gene is unclear. The CDR3 has the sequence CAFSLSGANVLTF. The sequence in DNA is TGTGCCTTTAGCTTATCTGGGGCCAACGTCCTGACTTTC.